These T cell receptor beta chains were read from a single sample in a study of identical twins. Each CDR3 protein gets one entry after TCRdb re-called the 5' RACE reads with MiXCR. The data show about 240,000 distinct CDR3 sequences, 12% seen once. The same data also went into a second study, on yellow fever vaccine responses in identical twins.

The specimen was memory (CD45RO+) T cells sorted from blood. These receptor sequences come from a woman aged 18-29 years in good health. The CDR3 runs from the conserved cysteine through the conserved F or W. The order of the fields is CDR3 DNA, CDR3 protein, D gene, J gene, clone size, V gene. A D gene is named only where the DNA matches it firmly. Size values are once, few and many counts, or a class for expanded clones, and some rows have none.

TGTGCCAGCAGTTACCAAGGTTTCTCTGGGGCCAACGTCCTGACTTTC	CASSYQGFSGANVLTF	NA	TRBJ2-6	few	TRBV6-2/TRBV6-3
TGTGCCAGCGCGAACAGGGGTCTCTACGAGCAGTACTTC	CASANRGLYEQYF	TRBD1	TRBJ2-7	NA	TRBV27
TGTGCCAGCAACCTAGACAGTCCCACAGATACGCAGTATTTT	CASNLDSPTDTQYF	NA	TRBJ2-3	many	TRBV12-3/TRBV12-4
TGCAGTGCCATCAGAGCGGGGCGACTTTACAATGAGCAGTTCTTC	CSAIRAGRLYNEQFF	TRBD2	TRBJ2-1	few	TRBV20-1
TGTGCCAGCAGCCTGTTGACTAGCGGGGGGATGGGAACGACCGGGGAGCTGTTTTTT	CASSLLTSGGMGTTGELFF	TRBD2	TRBJ2-2	few	TRBV11-2
TGTGCCAGCAGCTTAATTGGGGACTACAATGAGCAGTTCTTC	CASSLIGDYNEQFF	NA	TRBJ2-1	many	TRBV7-9
TGTGCCACCAGTGACTCGGGGACAGCCGCCTACGAGCAGTACTTC	CATSDSGTAAYEQYF	TRBD1	TRBJ2-7	NA	TRBV24-1
TGCGCCAGCAGCTATGGACAGGTGAACACCGGGGAGCTGTTTTTT	CASSYGQVNTGELFF	TRBD1	TRBJ2-2	NA	TRBV5-1
TGTGCCAGCAGCCAAGGACAGTTGAATTCACCCCTCCACTTT	CASSQGQLNSPLHF	NA	TRBJ1-6	NA	TRBV3-1
TGTGCCAGCAGCCCCACGGGAGTTAGGAGCTCCTACAATGAGCAGTTCTTC	CASSPTGVRSSYNEQFF	NA	TRBJ2-1	few	TRBV3-1
TGTGCCTGGAGTGGGACAGGGAACACTAACTATGGCTACACCTTC	CAWSGTGNTNYGYTF	TRBD1	TRBJ1-2	few	TRBV30
TGTGCCAGCAGTTCCCTCGGAGCCAGCGAGCAGTACTTC	CASSSLGASEQYF	NA	TRBJ2-7	many	TRBV12-3/TRBV12-4
TGTGCCAGCAGCTTAACCGGGGGGTCCTACAATGAGCAGTTCTTC	CASSLTGGSYNEQFF	TRBD2	TRBJ2-1	many	TRBV7-3
TGTGCCAGCAGCTTACAGGCGGAGAGCTCCTACAATGAGCAGTTCTTC	CASSLQAESSYNEQFF	NA	TRBJ2-1	NA	TRBV7-3
TGTGCCAGCAGCTTGAATAGCGGGGGGCCAGATACGCAGTATTTT	CASSLNSGGPDTQYF	TRBD2	TRBJ2-3	many	TRBV7-8
TGTGCCATCAGTGAGTCAGGGACTAGCGGGGGGAGCTCCTACAATGAGCAGTTCTTC	CAISESGTSGGSSYNEQFF	TRBD2	TRBJ2-1	NA	TRBV10-3
TGCAGCCGACCTAGGTCGACAGAGTCAGAAAGAGATGGAAACACCATATATTTT	CSRPRSTESERDGNTIYF	NA	TRBJ1-3	NA	TRBV29-1